This TCR beta chain was sequenced during a study of cytomegalovirus exposure and HLA in healthy donors. This clone occurred once. V was cut by 2 bases and J by 4 bases, with 8 bases left in between. The CDR3 spans 13 residues. In germline, CDR1 is SGHTA, CDR2 FQGTGA. A multiplex PCR was run with 60 Vbeta primers and 13 Jbeta primers. Produced via immunoSEQ multiplex PCR; TCRdb's table is partial and in-frame only. The top ten hold roughly 6.8% of the sample, which has about 160,000 clones, about 60% seen once. The source material was PBMCs. The sequence was collected from a woman aged 55-75 years in good health and CMV-seropositive. This rearrangement joins TRBV7-3 to TRBJ1-1, with a tentative D call TRBD1 (6 bases). The CDR3 DNA sequence: TGTGCCAGCAGCTTACAGGGGAGCACTGAAGCTTTCTTT. Translation: CASSLQGSTEAFF.